Listed below are T cell receptor beta chains from one sample, sequenced in a study of blood T cell repertoires in COVID-19. Method: immunoSEQ multiplex PCR; TCRdb's copy keeps in-frame clones and lacks some. The profile shows approximately 130,000 clones, around four fifths of them singletons. Material for sequencing was peripheral blood. The receptors here all came from a human donor in a cohort sampled during active COVID-19. Each CDR3 is given with its conserved first and last residue. A D gene is named only where the DNA matches it firmly. Clone size is stated in some rows and not others, as once, few, many or a class when expanded.

J: TRBJ2-7; size: once; D: TRBD1; V: TRBV6-1; CDR3: CASSPTGGFSYEQYF; DNA: TGTGCCAGCAGTCCGACAGGGGGCTTCTCCTACGAGCAGTACTTC
J: TRBJ2-1; size: .; D: TRBD2; V: TRBV30; CDR3: CAWTGLAGVNEQFF; DNA: TGTGCCTGGACCGGACTAGCGGGAGTGAATGAGCAGTTCTTC
J: TRBJ1-3; size: many; D: .; V: TRBV2; CDR3: CASKEVGNTIYF; DNA: TGTGCCAGCAAAGAGGTTGGAAACACCATATATTTT
J: TRBJ2-1; size: .; D: TRBD1; V: TRBV14; CDR3: CASSQRDSYNEQFF; DNA: TGTGCCAGCAGCCAACGGGACAGTTACAATGAGCAGTTCTTC
J: TRBJ2-7; size: .; D: .; V: TRBV9; CDR3: CASSVGRVSAEQYF; DNA: TGTGCCAGCAGCGTAGGCAGGGTGTCCGCCGAGCAGTACTTC
J: TRBJ2-7; size: .; D: .; V: TRBV19; CDR3: CASSTLRGEQYF; DNA: TGTGCCAGTAGTACCCTCAGGGGCGAGCAGTACTTC
J: TRBJ1-1; size: .; D: TRBD1; V: TRBV28; CDR3: CASSAFDRGAEAFF; DNA: TGTGCCAGCAGTGCTTTCGACAGGGGCGCTGAAGCTTTCTTT
J: TRBJ2-1; size: .; D: TRBD1; V: TRBV7-3; CDR3: CASSLWGQGYYEQFF; DNA: TGTGCCAGCAGCTTGTGGGGACAGGGTTACTATGAGCAGTTCTTC
J: TRBJ2-7; size: few; D: .; V: TRBV7-2; CDR3: CASSLGSWVEQYF; DNA: TGTGCCAGCAGCTTGGGCAGCTGGGTCGAGCAGTACTTC
J: TRBJ1-1; size: .; D: .; V: TRBV5-4; CDR3: CASSPGPPGNTEAFF; DNA: TGTGCCAGCAGCCCGGGTCCGCCCGGAAACACTGAAGCTTTCTTT
J: TRBJ1-1; size: .; D: .; V: TRBV15; CDR3: CATSRAQGFSEAFF; DNA: TGTGCCACCAGCAGAGCACAGGGTTTCTCTGAAGCTTTCTTT
J: TRBJ2-3; size: .; D: TRBD2; V: TRBV7-2; CDR3: CASSLLGRGGADTQYF; DNA: TGTGCCAGCAGCTTATTAGGGCGGGGGGGGGCGGATACGCAGTATTTT
J: TRBJ1-2; size: .; D: .; V: TRBV5-1; CDR3: CASSAGRNYGYTF; DNA: TGCGCCAGCAGCGCGGGACGGAACTATGGCTACACCTTC
J: TRBJ2-3; size: .; D: TRBD1; V: TRBV28; CDR3: CASSTVFGTGDRDTQYF; DNA: TGTGCCAGCAGCACCGTCTTTGGGACAGGCGATCGAGATACGCAGTATTTT
J: TRBJ1-3; size: .; D: TRBD1; V: TRBV4-2; CDR3: CASSKEDRGGNTIYF; DNA: TGTGCCAGCAGCAAAGAGGACAGGGGAGGAAACACCATATATTTT
J: TRBJ1-1; size: .; D: .; V: TRBV25-1; CDR3: CASSEYMGGDTEAFF; DNA: TGTGCCAGCAGTGAATATATGGGGGGGGACACTGAAGCTTTCTTT
J: TRBJ2-3; size: .; D: TRBD1; V: TRBV28; CDR3: CASSSDRGLWRDTQYF; DNA: TGTGCCAGCAGTTCCGACAGGGGCCTGTGGAGAGATACGCAGTATTTT
J: TRBJ2-7; size: .; D: .; V: TRBV11-1; CDR3: CASSRRFSYEQYF; DNA: TGTGCCAGCAGCCGCCGGTTCTCCTACGAGCAGTACTTC
J: TRBJ2-3; size: .; D: TRBD2; V: TRBV7-2; CDR3: CASSFARGWLTDTQYF; DNA: TGTGCCAGCAGCTTCGCGCGGGGGTGGCTCACAGATACGCAGTATTTT
J: TRBJ1-2; size: .; D: .; V: TRBV2; CDR3: CASSERGYGYTF; DNA: TGTGCCAGCAGTGAACGAGGCTATGGCTACACCTTC
J: TRBJ2-1; size: many; D: TRBD2; V: TRBV10-3; CDR3: CATENGGGAHNEQFF; DNA: TGTGCCACCGAAAACGGGGGGGGCGCCCACAATGAGCAGTTCTTC
J: TRBJ2-1; size: .; D: .; V: TRBV28; CDR3: CASQAGPHSYNEQFF; DNA: TGTGCCAGCCAAGCTGGGCCCCACTCCTACAATGAGCAGTTCTTC